Presented here are 29 T cell receptor beta chains from one specimen sequenced in a study of T cells after posttransplantation cyclophosphamide. Assay: immunoSEQ multiplex PCR; the TCRdb copy retains only in-frame clones and omits some. There are about 47,000 clones in the sample; roughly nine tenths occur only once, and around 3% lies in the top ten. The specimen was PBMCs. The receptors stem from a woman aged 50 to 60 in good health and a related stem cell transplant donor.

The V call is TRBV19, the J call TRBJ1-2; weak D call: TRBD1 (5 bases). Trimming took 2 bases from V and 6 from J, leaving 13 bases between them. The germline V gene has CDR1 LNHDA and CDR2 SQIVND (reference sequence). The CDR3 spans 14 residues. The CDR3, as DNA: TGTGCCAGTAGTATACCCCCGGGGGGACATGGCTACACCTTC. This gives the protein CASSIPPGGHGYTF. Full variable domain (missing parts from reference TRBV19 and TRBJ1-2): DGGITQSPKYLFRKEGQNVTLSCEQNLNHDAMYWYRQDPGQGLRLIYYSQIVNDFQKGDIAEGYSVSREKKESFPLTVTSAQKNPTAFYLCASSIPPGGHGYTFGSGTRLTVV.

A single count supports this clone. This chain connects TRBV6-7 to TRBJ1-3, with D tentatively TRBD1 (5 bases). TRBV6-7 is assigned to the ORF class and has an uncertain function. This CDR3 has 16 residues. The germline V and J ends were trimmed by 0 bases and 1 base, with 10 bases remaining between them. This chain's CDR3 is CASSYSGEVSGNTIYF. The CDR3 coding sequence is TGTGCCAGCAGTTACTCAGGGGAAGTTTCTGGAAACACCATATATTTT.

The chain links TRBV11-2 to TRBJ1-4; no clear D. Germline CDR1 SGHAT, CDR2 FQNNGV. Between the trimmed V and J ends, which lost 1 base and 8 bases, there was a span of 17 bases. The CDR3 contains 16 residues. Here the CDR3 reads CASSLGAGSPSEKLFF. CDR3 sequence (DNA): TGTGCCAGCAGCTTAGGGGCGGGGTCCCCGAGCGAAAAACTGTTTTTT. The whole variable domain, filled in from reference TRBV11-2 and TRBJ1-4, reads EAGVAQSPRYKIIEKRQSVAFWCNPISGHATLYWYQQILGQGPKLLIQFQNNGVVDDSQLPKDRFSAERLKGVDSTLKIQPAKLEDSAVYLCASSLGAGSPSEKLFFGSGTQLSVL.

The chain has TRBV4-1 and TRBJ2-7, with a possible D match to TRBD1 (5 bases). This CDR3 is 14 amino acids long. Per germline, CDR1 MGHRA and CDR2 YSYEKL. The ends were cut back, 2 bases at V and 4 bases at J, with 12 bases in the middle. CDR3 sequence reads: CASSQSPDSYEQYF. CDR3 sequence (DNA): TGCGCCAGCAGCCAATCCCCTGACAGTTACGAGCAGTACTTC.

The chain couples TRBV6-1 to TRBJ2-5; no definite D call. Deletions cut 2 bases from V and 2 bases from J, with 9 bases between. The CDR3 totals 14 residues. Germline CDR1 is MNHNS and CDR2 is SASEGT. CDR3 DNA sequence: TGTGCCAGCAGTGAACACCACAGACAAGAGACCCAGTACTTC. It is translated as CASSEHHRQETQYF.

The rearrangement uses TRBV14 and TRBJ2-5; 11 nucleotides align to TRBD1. V dropped 4 bases and J dropped 2; count of bases not matched to a gene: 6. CDR1 is SGHDN, CDR2 FVKESK, per germline. The CDR3 runs 16 residues. CDR3 sequence reads: CASSPRGTGGQETQYF. In DNA, the CDR3 is TGTGCCAGCAGCCCGAGAGGGACAGGGGGGCAAGAGACCCAGTACTTC.

The J gene is TRBJ2-5, the V gene TRBV11-2; unclear D gene. The DNA end is more similar to TRBJ2-7, so the J call may be wrong. Per germline, CDR1 SGHAT and CDR2 FQNNGV. This CDR3 has 14 residues. The DNA for the CDR3 is TGTGCCAGCAGCTTAGGAGGCGACTCCTACGAGCAGTACTTC. Encoded protein: CASSLGGDSYEQYF.

This clone was seen a single time. The chain combines TRBV11-2 with TRBJ2-7; 8 bases are a match to TRBD2. The CDR3 sequence is 17 residues long. Germline assignment: CDR1 SGHAT and CDR2 FQNNGV. The J segment lost 0 bases and the V segment lost 5 bases, leaving 12 bases of the junction unmatched. CDR3 in amino acids: CASSHLLAASNSYEQYF. CDR3 nucleotide sequence: TGTGCCAGCAGCCACTTACTAGCGGCCAGCAACTCCTACGAGCAGTACTTC.

The chain carries TRBV9 and TRBJ1-6; D ambiguous. The V gene's germline CDR1 is SGDLS and CDR2 YYNGEE. V lost 1 base, J lost 5 bases, and 10 bases lay in between. The CDR3 length is 15 residues. The CDR3 here is CASSVSWPDNSPLHF. DNA of the CDR3: TGTGCCAGCAGCGTATCATGGCCTGATAATTCACCCCTCCACTTT.

The chain couples TRBV6-5 to TRBJ1-3; weak D call: TRBD1 (6 bases). The CDR3 covers 15 residues. The germline V and J ends were trimmed by 2 bases and 0 bases, with 8 bases remaining between them. CDR1 MNHEY and CDR2 SVGAGI come from the germline V gene. Here the CDR3 reads CASSYGQSSGNTIYF. DNA for the CDR3: TGTGCCAGCAGTTACGGACAGAGCTCTGGAAACACCATATATTTT.

The chain combines TRBV7-9 with TRBJ2-3; TRBD2 might be the D (5 bases). V was trimmed by 0 bases and J by 4 bases, leaving 23 bases between them. The CDR3 is 19 residues long. In germline, CDR1 is SEHNR, CDR2 FQNEAQ (reference sequence). The CDR3 coding sequence is TGTGCCAGCAGCTTAGCGGCTTGGGCAGGACCCAAGCGGTCAGATACGCAGTATTTT. Protein sequence: CASSLAAWAGPKRSDTQYF. Supplemented by reference TRBV7-9 and TRBJ2-3, the full variable domain reads DTGVSQNPRHKITKRGQNVTFRCDPISEHNRLYWYRQTLGQGPEFLTYFQNEAQLEKSRLLSDRFSAERPKGSFSTLEIQRTEQGDSAMYLCASSLAAWAGPKRSDTQYFGPGTRLTVL.

This chain links TRBV2 with TRBJ2-5, with D possibly matching TRBD2 (5 bases). This CDR3 region has 10 residues. Per the germline V gene, CDR1 is SNHLY and CDR2 is FYNNEI. V was cut by 10 bases and J by 5 bases, with 8 bases left in between. The CDR3 nucleotides are TGTGCCACTAGCCGGGAGACCCAGTACTTC. Protein product: CATSRETQYF.

The rearrangement joins TRBV27 to TRBJ2-1; 12 positions match TRBD2. The length of the CDR3 is 18 residues. Per germline, CDR1 MNHEY and CDR2 SMNVEV (reference sequence). Losses at the gene ends were 2 bases for V and 0 bases for J; bases not matched to a gene: 5. In nucleotides, the CDR3 is TGTGCCAGCAGTTTACCAGCTAGCGGGAGGGCCTCCTACAATGAGCAGTTCTTC. This encodes CASSLPASGRASYNEQFF.

A single count supports this clone. V is TRBV9 and J is TRBJ2-5; 8 positions agree with TRBD2. V was clipped by 6 bases and J by 5 bases; unmatched bases: 12. Looked up from germline, CDR1 is SGDLS and CDR2 is YYNGEE. The CDR3 runs 15 residues. The CDR3 loop is CASTERAGGGETQYF. Written as DNA, the CDR3 is TGTGCCAGCACGGAACGGGCGGGGGGCGGGGAGACCCAGTACTTC.

This sequence joins TRBV5-1 and TRBJ2-5, with 11 positions matching TRBD2. The CDR3 has 15 amino acids. Germline CDR1 and CDR2: SGHRS and YFSETQ. Germline trimming cut 4 bases from V and 5 bases from J; bases unmatched to any gene: 7. The CDR3 nucleotides are TGCGCCAGCAGCCCGGGACTAGCGGAAGAGGAGACCCAGTACTTC. It codes for CASSPGLAEEETQYF.

The chain couples TRBV7-9 to TRBJ2-7; 8 bases fit TRBD1. V lost 1 base and J lost 5; bases outside the gene matches: 10. Looked up from germline, CDR1 is SEHNR and CDR2 is FQNEAQ (reference sequence). The CDR3 is made up of 16 amino acids. CDR3 DNA: TGTGCCAGCAGCTTAGTTGCCGGACAGGGAGCCAACGAGCAGTACTTC. Its translation: CASSLVAGQGANEQYF.

The rearrangement uses TRBV27 and TRBJ1-1; D gene unclear. In germline, CDR1 is MNHEY, CDR2 SMNVEV (reference sequence). There are 13 residues in the CDR3. Trimming took off 0 bases at V and 6 bases at J, with 8 bases between the two ends. CDR3 in amino acids: CASSLSSLSEAFF. The CDR3 DNA reads as TGTGCCAGCAGTTTATCCTCCCTCTCTGAAGCTTTCTTT.

This sequence joins TRBV13 and TRBJ1-2; 9 bases are a match to TRBD1. CDR1 is PRHDT, CDR2 FYEKMQ, per germline (reference sequence). The CDR3 sequence is 12 residues long. V lost 4 bases and J lost 10; bases outside the gene matches: 4. CDR3 region: CASSSNRGLYTF. The CDR3, as DNA: TGTGCCAGCAGCTCCAACAGGGGGCTCTACACCTTC.

The rearrangement uses TRBV19 and TRBJ1-1, with D possibly TRBD1 on 5 matching bases. The CDR3 covers 15 residues. The ends were cut back, 0 bases at V and 3 bases at J, with 11 bases in the middle. Germline V gene lookup returns CDR1 LNHDA and CDR2 SQIVND (reference sequence). The CDR3 loop reads CASSIDLTADTEAFF. For the CDR3, the DNA is TGTGCCAGTAGTATAGATTTGACAGCAGACACTGAAGCTTTCTTT.

The V call is TRBV4-1, the J call TRBJ2-3; 7 bases line up with TRBD2. Germline assignment: CDR1 MGHRA and CDR2 YSYEKL. The CDR3 has 17 residues. Germline trimming cut 1 base from V and 2 bases from J; bases unmatched to any gene: 9. The CDR3 nucleotides read TGCGCCAGCAGCCAAGTAGGACGGGAGGCGCCCACAGATACGCAGTATTTT. Translation: CASSQVGREAPTDTQYF.

V and J are TRBV6-5 and TRBJ1-1; 7 bases map to TRBD1. After removal of 6 bases from V and 1 base from J, the junction contained 5 bases not matched to a gene. This CDR3 spans 14 amino acids. Germline CDR1 is MNHEY and CDR2 is SVGAGI. CDR3 DNA sequence: TGTGCCAGCAGGGCCGGGACAGCGAACACTGAAGCTTTCTTT. It encodes CASRAGTANTEAFF.

The rearrangement joins TRBV27 to TRBJ1-2; perhaps TRBD1 as D (6 bases). CDR3 length: 15 residues. Germline V gene sequence: CDR1 MNHEY, CDR2 SMNVEV (reference sequence). V was clipped by 5 bases and J by 4 bases, with 17 bases between them. CDR3 sequence: CASSPYSTGLYGYTF. DNA of the CDR3: TGTGCCAGCAGTCCTTATTCGACAGGCCTCTATGGCTACACCTTC.

This sequence joins TRBV6-1 and TRBJ1-2, with D tentatively TRBD1 (5 bases). The CDR3 is 14 residues long. Germline CDR1 and CDR2: MNHNS and SASEGT. Trimming stripped 1 base from V and 6 bases from J, with 12 bases between. The CDR3 here is CASSEEMGPDGYTF. As DNA, the CDR3 is TGTGCCAGCAGTGAAGAAATGGGGCCGGATGGCTACACCTTC.

On this clone itself: One end of the junction varies from germline; a read error may be responsible. The chain carries TRBV7-7 and TRBJ2-1, with 7 positions matching TRBD2. The CDR3 covers 16 residues. CDR1 is SSHAT, CDR2 FNYEAQ, per germline (reference sequence). This chain's CDR3 is CASSTDWREGHNEQFF. The CDR3 DNA is TGTGCTAGCAGCACGGACTGGAGGGAGGGGCACAATGAGCAGTTCTTC.

This chain joins TRBV11-2 and TRBJ2-7; 9 bases are shared with TRBD1. The CDR3 sequence is 16 residues long. Germline CDR1 SGHAT, CDR2 FQNNGV. With 4 bases clipped from V and 6 bases from J, the junction kept 13 bases outside the gene matches. DNA for the CDR3: TGTGCCAGCAGCTCTCAGACCGGGACAGGGTCTCCCGAGCAGTACTTC. This sequence encodes CASSSQTGTGSPEQYF.

The chain uses TRBV2 and TRBJ2-3; 8 nucleotides align to TRBD2. This CDR3 comprises 15 residues. V lost 8 bases and J lost 5; bases outside the gene matches: 12. Germline V lookup: CDR1 SNHLY, CDR2 FYNNEI. The DNA for the CDR3 is TGTGCCAGCCAATCGGGGGGGGGCCGTGGAGATACGCAGTATTTT. Protein: CASQSGGGRGDTQYF. The full variable domain, with the rest looked up from reference TRBV2 and TRBJ2-3, is EPEVTQTPSHQVTQMGQEVILRCVPISNHLYFYWYRQILGQKVEFLVSFYNNEISEKSEIFDDQFSVERPDGSNFTLKIRSTKLEDSAMYFCASQSGGGRGDTQYFGPGTRLTVL.

This chain links TRBV25-1 with TRBJ2-1; TRBD2 matches at 7 bases. CDR3 length: 14 residues. The junction had 6 bases not matched to a gene; V was cut back by 1 base and J by 9 bases. In germline, CDR1 is MGHDK, CDR2 SYGVNS. Here the CDR3 DNA reads TGTGCCAGCAGTGAATGGGGCAGGGAGGGTGAGCAGTTCTTC. This translates into CASSEWGREGEQFF. The variable domain in full, completed from reference TRBV25-1 and TRBJ2-1, reads EADIYQTPRYLVIGTGKKITLECSQTMGHDKMYWYQQDPGMELHLIHYSYGVNSTEKGDLSSESTVSRIRTEHFPLTLESARPSHTSQYLCASSEWGREGEQFFGPGTRLTVL.

The chain joins TRBV4-1 to TRBJ1-1; D perhaps matches TRBD1 (6 bases). V dropped 1 base and J dropped 4 bases, with 25 bases sitting between them. Per the germline V gene, CDR1 is MGHRA and CDR2 is YSYEKL. This CDR3 region has 19 residues. The CDR3, as DNA: TGCGCCAGCAGCCAAGTCAGCGGCAGGGGCGCCTTGTCTGGCACTGAAGCTTTCTTT. Translated: CASSQVSGRGALSGTEAFF.

The V gene is TRBV7-9, the J gene TRBJ2-1, with 8 positions matching TRBD1. Germline V CDR1 and CDR2: SEHNR, FQNEAQ (reference sequence). This CDR3 comprises 15 residues. The V segment lost 3 bases and the J segment 7 bases; nucleotides outside the gene matches: 8. Written as DNA, the CDR3 is TGTGCCAGCAGCTTGCTTCAGACAGGGGAGAATGAGCAGTTCTTC. It is translated as CASSLLQTGENEQFF. The whole variable domain, filled in from reference TRBV7-9 and TRBJ2-1, reads DTGVSQNPRHKITKRGQNVTFRCDPISEHNRLYWYRQTLGQGPEFLTYFQNEAQLEKSRLLSDRFSAERPKGSFSTLEIQRTEQGDSAMYLCASSLLQTGENEQFFGPGTRLTVL.